The source of this T cell receptor beta chain is a study of T cells after yellow fever vaccination. At the level of the study: SMART-Seq v4 Ultra Low Input served to prepare low-cell-number fractions.

Study-level results: Any FACS-sorted repertoire could hold abundant clonotypes that contaminate it from the bulk population. At 96% for CD4 and almost 90% for CD8, most primary-vaccination clones showed up again after the booster.

TCRdb called the 5' RACE reads again in MiXCR, with one record for every CDR3 protein. The profile shows some 120,000 distinct CDR3 sequences, roughly 15% of them singletons. Worth noting for this clonotype: The antigen is not known. A junction end diverges from the germline sequence, so it may reflect a read error.

Germline V gene lookup returns CDR1 SQVTM and CDR2 ANQGSEA. This CDR3 comprises 15 residues. This chain links TRBV29-1 with TRBJ2-2; TRBD1 matches at 12 bases. Material: CD8+ T cells sorted from PBMCs, obtained 5 days after the yellow fever booster vaccination. The source of this sequence is a man between 18 and 35 years old who received the YFV17D yellow fever vaccine. Written as DNA, the CDR3 is TGCAGCGGTGAACCGGGACAGGGGGCTGCCGGGGAGCTGTTTTTT. It encodes CSGEPGQGAAGELFF.